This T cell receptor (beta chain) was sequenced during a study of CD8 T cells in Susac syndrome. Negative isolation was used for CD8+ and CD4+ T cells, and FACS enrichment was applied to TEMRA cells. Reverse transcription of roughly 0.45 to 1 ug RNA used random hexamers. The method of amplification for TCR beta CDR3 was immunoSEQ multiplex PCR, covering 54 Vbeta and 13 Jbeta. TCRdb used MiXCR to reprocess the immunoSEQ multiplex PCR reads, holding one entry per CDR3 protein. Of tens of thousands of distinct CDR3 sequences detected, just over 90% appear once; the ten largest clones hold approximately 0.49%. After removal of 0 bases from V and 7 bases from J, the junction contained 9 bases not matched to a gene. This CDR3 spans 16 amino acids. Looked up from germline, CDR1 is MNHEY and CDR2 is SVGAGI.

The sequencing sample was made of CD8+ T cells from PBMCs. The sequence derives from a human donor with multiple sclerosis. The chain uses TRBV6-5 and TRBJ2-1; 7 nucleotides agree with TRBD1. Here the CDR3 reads CASSYSSGTVTNEQFF. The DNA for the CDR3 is TGTGCCAGCAGTTACTCGAGTGGGACAGTCACGAATGAGCAGTTCTTC.